This T cell receptor beta chain was captured by sequencing in a study of blood T cell repertoires in COVID-19. Turning to the study itself: Acute and convalescent COVID-19 samples came from the United States, Italy and Spain. T cells, B-cell-depleted T cells, or PBMCs supplied cDNA or gDNA.

This clone has just a few counts. The repertoire was sequenced with immunoSEQ multiplex PCR; TCRdb's copy has only in-frame clones and lacks some. The sample includes around 260,000 clones, around 89% seen only once; the top ten take about 0.8%. The length of the CDR3 is 15 residues. V shed 1 base and J 7 bases; nucleotides not matched to a gene: 7. Germline CDR1 MNHNS, CDR2 SASEGT. The TCR sequence derives from a man aged 25-40 years with acute or convalescent COVID-19. The material sequenced was peripheral blood. The rearrangement uses TRBV6-1 and TRBJ2-1; 7 bases fit TRBD1. For the CDR3, the DNA is TGTGCCAGCAGTGAAGAGATAGGGGGCTGGAATGAGCAGTTCTTC. Encoded protein: CASSEEIGGWNEQFF.